This T cell receptor beta chain was captured in a study of cytomegalovirus exposure and HLA in healthy donors. Study results and caveats: Through in vitro validation, three CMV-associated chains were shown to be specific for CMV antigens. A later analysis linked a missense variant in DCLRE1C to the trimming of TCR beta V and J genes. Likely technical artifact: a cluster of highly shared sequence variants.

The CDR3 has 16 residues. The germline gives CDR1 PRHDT, CDR2 FYEKMQ (reference sequence). J lost 8 bases, V lost 6 bases, and 8 bases had no gene match. With regard to this clone: Its antigen is currently unknown.

PCR amplification relied on 60 Vbeta primers (plus 13 Jbeta primers). Data came from immunoSEQ multiplex PCR; TCRdb stores just in-frame clones and leaves some out. The sample shows about 150,000 clones, roughly 82% of them seen only once. The clonotype originates from a woman between 45 and 65 years old in good health and CMV-seropositive. The sequenced sample consisted of PBMCs. The chain combines TRBV13 with TRBJ2-1; 15 nucleotides align to TRBD2. DNA for the CDR3: TGTGCCAGCAGGTCGGGACTAGCGGGGGGCATGGATGAGCAGTTCTTC. Translated, it gives CASRSGLAGGMDEQFF. The full variable domain, with the rest looked up from reference TRBV13 and TRBJ2-1, is AAGVIQSPRHLIKEKRETATLKCYPIPRHDTVYWYQQGPGQDPQFLISFYEKMQSDKGSIPDRFSAQQFSDYHSELNMSSLELGDSALYFCASRSGLAGGMDEQFFGPGTRLTVL.